This T cell receptor beta chain is drawn from a study of CD8 T cells in ankylosing spondylitis. Findings and limits, study-wide: Among TCR beta sequences, a motif of 7 to 9 highly homologous variants appeared characteristic of ankylosing spondylitis blood.

The V gene's germline CDR1 is LNHDA and CDR2 SQIVND (reference sequence). The length of the CDR3 is 15 residues. The V segment lost 3 bases and the J segment 7 bases; nucleotides outside the gene matches: 5. One entry per CDR3 protein results from TCRdb running MiXCR on the 5' RACE reads. The repertoire has around 490,000 distinct CDR3 sequences, approximately 5.3% of them found once; the top ten carry roughly 3.5%. This clonotype turned up a few times. Its antigen is as yet unknown. The gene calls are TRBV19 and TRBJ2-1; TRBD2 matches 11 bases. The sequence was obtained from a male donor with ankylosing spondylitis. What was sequenced was blood, either unsorted or a sorted T cell fraction (not recorded which). In DNA form, the CDR3 reads TGTGCCAGTAGTATTGGCACTAGCGGGGGAAATGAGCAGTTCTTC. Its translation: CASSIGTSGGNEQFF.